The 25 T cell receptor beta chains below were found in one sample sequenced in a study of T cells in Graves' hyperthyroidism and ophthalmopathy. Using RNA transcripts as the source, TCR beta CDR3 regions were amplified. During a first-round RT-PCR of the TCR CDR3, the HTBI primer set was used. In TCRdb, the multiplex PCR reads were re-called with MiXCR into one record per CDR3 protein. Of around 400,000 distinct CDR3 sequences listed, 13% are singletons. The sequenced material came from blood. These TCRs come from a woman under 30 with Graves' hyperthyroidism.

This clonotype was seen many times. The chain couples TRBV12-3 or TRBV12-4 to TRBJ2-7; D is undetermined. The CDR3 covers 12 residues. Trimming pared 7 bases from V and 5 bases from J, leaving 12 bases between. In DNA form, the CDR3 reads TGTGCCAGCAACGCCGACACTAACGAGCAGTACTTC. Translation: CASNADTNEQYF.

V and J are TRBV3-1 and TRBJ1-2, with a possible D match to TRBD1 (5 bases). Germline assignment: CDR1 LGHDT and CDR2 YNNKEL (reference sequence). The germline V and J ends were trimmed by 1 base and 7 bases, with 16 bases remaining between them. The CDR3 covers 15 residues. The CDR3 loop is CASSQVNQGPGGYTF. The CDR3 DNA sequence: TGTGCCAGCAGCCAAGTTAACCAGGGACCGGGTGGCTACACCTTC.

This clonotype occurred many times. V and J are TRBV20-1 and TRBJ1-5; tentatively, D is TRBD1 (5 bases). The germline CDR1 and CDR2 sequences are DFQATT and SNEGSKA (reference sequence). V lost 0 bases to trimming and J lost 6 bases, with 6 bases between them. There are 12 residues in the CDR3. The CDR3 loop reads CSARDGGQPQHF. CDR3 nucleotide sequence: TGCAGTGCTAGAGACGGGGGTCAGCCCCAGCATTTT.

This clonotype was recorded a few times. The rearrangement joins TRBV15 to TRBJ1-5, with D hard to call. The CDR3 extends over 14 amino acids. Germline CDR1 reads LNHNV; CDR2 reads YYDKDF (reference sequence). The germline V and J ends were trimmed by 4 bases and 2 bases, with 9 bases remaining between them. CDR3 residues: CATSIPSGNQPQHF. CDR3 in DNA: TGTGCCACCAGCATCCCCTCCGGCAATCAGCCCCAGCATTTT.

In its sample, this clonotype was seen many times. The chain combines TRBV11-2 with TRBJ2-3; D not certain. Germline CDR1 SGHAT, CDR2 FQNNGV. The CDR3 covers 12 residues. Trimming removed 4 bases from V and 2 bases from J, with 4 bases in between. CDR3 residues: CASSWTTDTQYF. The CDR3 nucleotides read TGTGCCAGCAGCTGGACCACAGATACGCAGTATTTT.

This clonotype came up many times. The chain joins TRBV2 to TRBJ2-3, with 7 nucleotides matching TRBD2. V shed 6 bases and J 3 bases; nucleotides not matched to a gene: 9. The CDR3 loop spans 15 amino acids. CDR1 and CDR2 from the germline V gene are SNHLY and FYNNEI. CDR3 loop: CASRPGRGGTDTQYF. Written as DNA, the CDR3 is TGTGCCAGCAGACCGGGGAGGGGCGGAACAGATACGCAGTATTTT.

The chain combines TRBV28 with TRBJ1-5; a weak D match, TRBD1 (6 bases). The CDR3 spans 14 residues. Germline loops: CDR1 MDHEN, CDR2 SYDVKM. Trimming pared 5 bases from V and 6 bases from J, leaving 14 bases between. The CDR3 region is CASSLTGSRQPQHF. In DNA form, the CDR3 reads TGTGCCAGCAGTCTTACAGGGTCTCGTCAGCCCCAGCATTTT.

This clonotype has a count of ten or more. This chain uses TRBV3-2 with TRBJ2-5; the D call TRBD1 from the table was never checked on the DNA. TRBV3-2 is a documented pseudogene. The CDR3 contains 16 residues. CDR3 protein: CASSLRTGRAQETQYF. The CDR3 DNA is TGTGCCAGCAGCCTCCGGACAGGGCGAGCGCAAGAGACCCAGTACTTC.

This clonotype was observed at least ten times. This rearrangement joins TRBV27 to TRBJ2-7, with 8 bases fitting TRBD2. The CDR3 has 16 amino acids. The germline V gene has CDR1 MNHEY and CDR2 SMNVEV (reference sequence). V was clipped by 8 bases and J by 2 bases; unmatched bases: 14. This CDR3 reads CASANGGSGIPYEQYF. For the CDR3, the DNA is TGTGCCAGCGCTAATGGTGGTAGCGGGATCCCCTACGAGCAGTACTTC.

A remark on this clonotype: A clone one base away is much larger, so this may be a read error. No conserved phenylalanine or tryptophan is present at the end of the CDR3, so a read error is the likely explanation. The chain employs TRBV6-1 and TRBJ1-2, with a weak D call TRBD1 (5 bases). The CDR3 runs 15 residues. Trimming took 8 bases from V and 8 from J, leaving 24 bases between them. Germline V lookup: CDR1 MNHNS, CDR2 SASEGT. The CDR3 DNA follows: TGTGCCAGCCGCCAGGGACGGTCTGAAACTATGGGCTACACCTCC. Amino acid sequence: CASRQGRSETMGYTS.

This clonotype was counted at least ten times. This chain connects TRBV28 to TRBJ1-1; 7 bases are a match to TRBD1. With V trimmed by 6 bases and J by 4 bases, 11 bases remained unmatched. Per germline, CDR1 MDHEN and CDR2 SYDVKM. The CDR3 spans 15 residues. The CDR3 bases are TGTGCCAGCAGCTACGAGGGGGCGCGGGGCACTGAAGCTTTCTTT. It is translated as CASSYEGARGTEAFF.

This clonotype has just a few counts. The genes are TRBV25-1 and TRBJ2-3; 7 nucleotides align to TRBD2. Germline V gene data show CDR1 as MGHDK and CDR2 as SYGVNS. Germline trimming cut 5 bases from V and 7 bases from J; bases unmatched to any gene: 18. The CDR3 is 17 amino acids. The CDR3 sequence is CASSHPAASGMIHTQYF. For the CDR3, the DNA is TGTGCCAGCAGTCACCCCGCGGCCAGCGGGATGATTCATACGCAGTATTTT.

The CDR3 sequence is CASSVEQGDYNEQFF. The CDR3 DNA follows: TGTGCCAGCAGCGTAGAACAGGGAGACTACAATGAGCAGTTCTTC. The V and J genes are TRBV9 and TRBJ2-1, with D perhaps TRBD1 (6 bases). Germline assignment: CDR1 SGDLS and CDR2 YYNGEE. CDR3 length: 15 amino acids. Trimming took 0 bases from V and 3 from J, leaving 10 bases between them.

This sequence joins TRBV5-1 and TRBJ2-2; D gene uncertain. Germline V gene data show CDR1 as SGHRS and CDR2 as YFSETQ. Trimming took off 0 bases at V and 5 bases at J, with 11 bases between the two ends. The CDR3 covers 15 residues. The CDR3 DNA reads as TGCGCCAGCAGCTTGGCACCCCCTTGGACCGGGGAGCTGTTTTTT. It yields the protein CASSLAPPWTGELFF. The complete variable domain, with remaining parts taken from reference TRBV5-1 and TRBJ2-2, reads KAGVTQTPRYLIKTRGQQVTLSCSPISGHRSVSWYQQTPGQGLQFLFEYFSETQRNKGNFPGRFSGRQFSNSRSEMNVSTLELGDSALYLCASSLAPPWTGELFFGEGSRLTVL.

This clonotype was seen at least ten times. The gene calls are TRBV27 and TRBJ2-7; 7 bases fit TRBD1. V shed 4 bases and J 3 bases; nucleotides not matched to a gene: 3. CDR1 is MNHEY and CDR2 is SMNVEV in the germline V gene (reference sequence). The CDR3 loop spans 13 amino acids. The DNA of the CDR3 is TGTGCCAGCAGTTGGGGACAGAACTACGAGCAGTACTTC. Translating gives CASSWGQNYEQYF.

This clonotype came up many times. The V call is TRBV6-2 or TRBV6-3, the J call TRBJ1-2; 9 positions match TRBD1. The J segment lost 4 bases and the V segment lost 5 bases, leaving 8 bases of the junction unmatched. The CDR3 totals 15 residues. Germline V gene sequence: CDR1 MNHEY, CDR2 SVGEGT. CDR3 region: CASSTPGQGGYGYTF. CDR3 DNA sequence: TGTGCCAGCAGTACACCGGGACAGGGTGGCTATGGCTACACCTTC.

The chain carries TRBV5-1 and TRBJ1-6, with 7 bases that match TRBD1. Germline CDR1 and CDR2: SGHRS and YFSETQ. This CDR3 contains 17 residues. Losses at the gene ends were 4 bases for V and 6 bases for J; bases not matched to a gene: 13. The CDR3 region is CASSLFSRDSLNSPLHF. The CDR3 DNA is TGCGCCAGCAGCCTGTTCTCCCGGGACAGCCTTAATTCACCCCTCCACTTT.

In its sample, this clonotype was seen many times. The gene calls are TRBV20-1 and TRBJ2-7; D remains unclear. The CDR3 loop spans 10 amino acids. V was shortened by 1 base and J by 9 bases, with 7 bases between the two germline ends. Germline assignment: CDR1 DFQATT and CDR2 SNEGSKA (reference sequence). The CDR3 here is CSARVAAQYF. The CDR3 DNA reads TGCAGTGCTAGAGTGGCGGCGCAGTACTTC.

V gene TRBV20-1 combines with J gene TRBJ1-4; 10 bases agree with TRBD1. J lost 7 bases, V lost 2 bases, and 7 bases had no gene match. This CDR3 spans 15 amino acids. In germline, CDR1 is DFQATT, CDR2 SNEGSKA (reference sequence). CDR3 residues: CSARLTGGVGEKLFF. CDR3 nucleotide sequence: TGCAGTGCTAGATTGACAGGGGGCGTTGGTGAAAAACTGTTTTTT.

This clonotype was recorded many times. The chain recombines TRBV20-1 with TRBJ1-2; TRBD1 matches 10 bases. The CDR3 totals 14 residues. The germline V gene has CDR1 DFQATT and CDR2 SNEGSKA (reference sequence). V shed 2 bases, J shed 2 bases, and the junction held 2 bases outside the gene matches. CDR3 region: CSARLGQGNYGYTF. The DNA of the CDR3 is TGCAGTGCTAGACTGGGACAGGGGAACTATGGCTACACCTTC.

This clonotype appeared many times. This chain uses TRBV28 with TRBJ1-2; tentative D call: TRBD1 (5 bases). Trimming stripped 2 bases from V and 2 bases from J, with 18 bases between. Germline loops: CDR1 MDHEN, CDR2 SYDVKM. There are 17 residues in the CDR3. The CDR3 here is CASSLGRESNFNYGYTF. CDR3 bases: TGTGCCAGCAGTTTAGGCAGGGAGAGCAACTTCAACTATGGCTACACCTTC.

In its sample, this clonotype was seen many times. CDR3 sequence (DNA): TGTGCCAGCACCGGGGGGGGGCGGTCAGACCAAGAGACCCAGTACTTC. Translated, it gives CASTGGGRSDQETQYF. V usage is TRBV28 and J usage is TRBJ2-5; 8 bases line up with TRBD2. The V gene's germline CDR1 is MDHEN and CDR2 SYDVKM. J gave up 0 bases and V 7 bases, and 10 bases lay outside the gene matches. The CDR3 covers 16 residues.

The J gene is TRBJ2-3, the V gene TRBV5-6, with a weak D call TRBD2 (7 bases). V lost 4 bases and J 5 bases, leaving 20 bases between the germline ends. The germline V gene has CDR1 SGHDT and CDR2 YYEEEE. This CDR3 has 16 amino acids. The CDR3 protein is CASSPAGGGNGDTQYF. The CDR3 nucleotides read TGTGCCAGCAGCCCCGCTGGCGGGGGCAATGGAGATACGCAGTATTTT.

This clonotype was observed many times. V is TRBV28 and J is TRBJ1-1; no clear D gene. V dropped 3 bases and J dropped 3 bases, with 14 bases sitting between them. CDR1 MDHEN and CDR2 SYDVKM come from the germline V gene. CDR3 length equals 15 residues. The CDR3 is CASSFSGPADTEAFF. The CDR3 DNA follows: TGTGCCAGCAGTTTTTCCGGACCTGCTGACACTGAAGCTTTCTTT.

The genes are TRBV3-1 and TRBJ2-7, with 13 bases fitting TRBD2. The CDR3 has 18 residues. The germline gives CDR1 LGHDT, CDR2 YNNKEL (reference sequence). The trim removed 1 base at V and 3 bases at J, leaving 9 bases unmatched. The CDR3 here is CASSQAPGTSGILYEQYF. As DNA, the CDR3 is TGTGCCAGCAGCCAAGCTCCAGGGACTAGCGGGATTCTCTACGAGCAGTACTTC.